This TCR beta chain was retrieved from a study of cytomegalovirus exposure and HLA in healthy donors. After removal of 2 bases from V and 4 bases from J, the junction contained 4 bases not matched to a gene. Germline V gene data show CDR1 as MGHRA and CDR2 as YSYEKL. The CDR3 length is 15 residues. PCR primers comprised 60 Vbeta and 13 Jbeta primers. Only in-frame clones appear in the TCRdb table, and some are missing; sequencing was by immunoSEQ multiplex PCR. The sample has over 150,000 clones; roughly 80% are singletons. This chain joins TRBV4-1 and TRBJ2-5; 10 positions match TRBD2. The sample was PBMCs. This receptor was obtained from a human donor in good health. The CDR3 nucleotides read TGCGCCAGCAGCCAAAACCGACTAGCGGGAGAGACCCAGTACTTC. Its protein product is CASSQNRLAGETQYF.